Presented here are 11 T cell receptor beta chains from one specimen sequenced in a study of cytomegalovirus exposure and HLA in healthy donors. PCR involved 60 Vbeta and 13 Jbeta primers. Assay: immunoSEQ multiplex PCR; the TCRdb copy retains only in-frame clones and omits some. Of some 200,000 clones in the sample, 81% were seen once. Material for sequencing was PBMCs. The receptors were gathered from a man in his fifties in good health and CMV-seronegative.

This clone was seen a handful of times. The V call is TRBV19, the J call TRBJ2-7, with TRBD2 matching over 12 bases. Trimming removed 5 bases from V and 5 bases from J; junction bases left unmatched: 7. Germline values: CDR1 LNHDA, CDR2 SQIVND (reference sequence). The CDR3 covers 15 residues. The CDR3 is CASSSGLAGFHEQYF. The CDR3 DNA reads as TGTGCCAGTAGTTCAGGACTAGCGGGGTTCCACGAGCAGTACTTC.

The rearrangement uses TRBV6-5 and TRBJ2-5, with TRBD2 as a possible D gene (6 bases). V was cut by 7 bases and J by 2 bases, with 14 bases left in between. Germline assignment: CDR1 MNHEY and CDR2 SVGAGI. The CDR3 is 14 amino acids. CDR3 coding DNA: TGTGCCAGCAAACCCCCCGGGGGTCAAGAGACCCAGTACTTC. Translated, it gives CASKPPGGQETQYF.

This chain joins TRBV9 and TRBJ2-7, with TRBD1 matching over 7 bases. Unmatched junction bases numbered 4, after V lost 3 bases and J lost 4 bases. The CDR3 spans 13 residues. Germline-derived CDR1 and CDR2 are SGDLS and YYNGEE. The CDR3 sequence: CASSGDRDYEQYF. In DNA, the CDR3 is TGTGCCAGCAGCGGCGACAGGGATTACGAGCAGTACTTC.

The V gene is TRBV10-1, the J gene TRBJ1-5, with D perhaps matching TRBD1 (5 bases). The CDR3 covers 16 residues. From germline, CDR1 is WNHNN and CDR2 SYGVQD (reference sequence). The V gene lost 7 bases and the J gene lost 0 bases, with 16 bases spanning the gap. The CDR3 spells CASTRVGGYSNQPQHF. For the CDR3, the DNA is TGCGCCAGCACCCGAGTGGGGGGGTATAGCAATCAGCCCCAGCATTTT.

This clone was counted a single time. The V and J genes are TRBV11-2 and TRBJ1-2, with TRBD1 matching 8 bases. The junction had 9 bases not matched to a gene; V was cut back by 3 bases and J by 6 bases. This CDR3 contains 15 residues. Germline-derived CDR1 and CDR2 are SGHAT and FQNNGV. CDR3 in DNA: TGTGCCAGCAGCTTTATCCCGGACAGGGCCGATGGCTACACCTTC. This gives the protein CASSFIPDRADGYTF.

This chain connects TRBV10-3 to TRBJ2-2; D not resolved. The CDR3 spans 10 residues. The germline V and J ends were trimmed by 6 bases and 8 bases, with 4 bases remaining between them. Germline V lookup: CDR1 ENHRY, CDR2 SYGVKD. CDR3: CAIRLGELFF. The CDR3 nucleotides are TGTGCCATCAGACTTGGGGAGCTGTTTTTT.

The CDR3 protein is CASMTGNSYEQYF. The CDR3 nucleotides read TGTGCCAGTATGACAGGGAATTCCTACGAGCAGTACTTC. The V gene is TRBV19, the J gene TRBJ2-7; 7 nucleotides agree with TRBD1. The CDR3 spans 13 residues. J was trimmed by 1 base and V by 7 bases; bases with no gene match: 4. The V gene's germline CDR1 is LNHDA and CDR2 SQIVND (reference sequence).

This clone was observed once. J is TRBJ2-2 and V is TRBV9, with D possibly matching TRBD1 (5 bases). V dropped 0 bases and J dropped 4 bases, with 16 bases sitting between them. This CDR3 has 17 amino acids. Germline V gene data show CDR1 as SGDLS and CDR2 as YYNGEE. The CDR3 loop is CASSVEGWGAGTGELFF. CDR3 nucleotide sequence: TGTGCCAGCAGCGTAGAGGGGTGGGGCGCAGGCACCGGGGAGCTGTTTTTT.

The genes are TRBV27 and TRBJ1-5; unclear D gene. This CDR3 has 15 amino acids. Germline CDR1 and CDR2: MNHEY and SMNVEV (reference sequence). V lost 5 bases and J 6 bases, leaving 17 bases between the germline ends. In nucleotides, the CDR3 is TGTGCCAGCAGTCTACACGGGGAGTTGAGTCAGCCCCAGCATTTT. Translated: CASSLHGELSQPQHF.

The count of this clone is one. The genes are TRBV7-9 and TRBJ1-6; 10 nucleotides agree with TRBD1. The CDR3 runs to 16 residues. CDR1 is SEHNR, CDR2 FQNEAQ, per germline (reference sequence). V lost 5 bases, J lost 7 bases, and 8 bases stayed unmatched. CDR3 DNA sequence: TGTGCCAGCAGCCAAGGCGGGGGACAGGGGAATTCACCCCTCCACTTT. Residues: CASSQGGGQGNSPLHF.

The chain recombines TRBV30 with TRBJ2-2; TRBD1 might be the D (6 bases). Germline V lookup: CDR1 GTSNPN, CDR2 SVGIG (reference sequence). The CDR3 loop spans 15 amino acids. Trimming left V 5 bases short and J 0 bases short, with 13 bases between. The CDR3 DNA reads TGTGCCTGGGTCCGGGACACTACGAACACCGGGGAGCTGTTTTTT. Its protein is CAWVRDTTNTGELFF.